This T cell receptor beta chain was profiled in a study of T cell responses to AZD1222 COVID-19 vaccine. The V end was cut by 4 bases, the J end by 1 base, with 19 bases between. The CDR3 has 17 amino acids. Germline lookup yields CDR1 MDHEN and CDR2 SYDVKM. Sequencing used immunoSEQ multiplex PCR; TCRdb keeps in-frame clones, though not all of them. This table has about 60,000 clones, approximately 80% appearing once. Here the sequenced sample was peripheral blood, taken 28 days after the second AZD1222 dose. V is TRBV28 and J is TRBJ1-2; TRBD1 is a possible D gene (6 bases). The clonotype comes from an adult who received the AZD1222 COVID-19 vaccine. The CDR3 region has the DNA TGTGCCAGCAGTTCCTCCCTGATGGGGGCGTATAACTATGGCTACACCTTC. This encodes CASSSSLMGAYNYGYTF.